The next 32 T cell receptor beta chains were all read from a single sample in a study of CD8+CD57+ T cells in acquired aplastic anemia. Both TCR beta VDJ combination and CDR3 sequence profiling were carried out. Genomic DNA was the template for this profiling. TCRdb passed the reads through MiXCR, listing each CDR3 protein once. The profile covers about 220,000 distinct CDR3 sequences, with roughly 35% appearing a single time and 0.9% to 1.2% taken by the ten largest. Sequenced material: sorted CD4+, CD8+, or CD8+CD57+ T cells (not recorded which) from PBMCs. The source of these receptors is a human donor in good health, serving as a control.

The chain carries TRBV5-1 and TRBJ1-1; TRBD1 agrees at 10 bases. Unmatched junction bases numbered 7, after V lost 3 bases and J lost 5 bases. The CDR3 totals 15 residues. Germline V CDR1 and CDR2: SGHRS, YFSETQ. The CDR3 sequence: CASSYMTGGQTEAFF. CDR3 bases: TGCGCCAGCAGCTACATGACAGGGGGCCAAACTGAAGCTTTCTTT.

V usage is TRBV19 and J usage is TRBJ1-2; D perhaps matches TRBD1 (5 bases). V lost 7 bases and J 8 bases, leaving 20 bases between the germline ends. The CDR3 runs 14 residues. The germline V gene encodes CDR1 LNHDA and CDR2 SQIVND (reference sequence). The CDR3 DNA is TGTGCCAGTACTCCGGCGGGGGTGAGGAACGGCTACACCTTC. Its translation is CASTPAGVRNGYTF.

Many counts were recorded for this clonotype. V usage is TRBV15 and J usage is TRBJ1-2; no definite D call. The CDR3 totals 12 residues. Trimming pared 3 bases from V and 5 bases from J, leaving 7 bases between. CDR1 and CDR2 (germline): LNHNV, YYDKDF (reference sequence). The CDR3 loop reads CATSRDVYGYTF. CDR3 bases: TGTGCCACCAGCAGGGATGTTTATGGCTACACCTTC.

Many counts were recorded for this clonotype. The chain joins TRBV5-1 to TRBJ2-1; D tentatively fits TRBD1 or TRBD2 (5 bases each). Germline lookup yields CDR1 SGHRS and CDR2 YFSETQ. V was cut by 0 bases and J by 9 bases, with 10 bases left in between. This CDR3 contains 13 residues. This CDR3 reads CASSLVEGIEQFF. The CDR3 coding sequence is TGCGCCAGCAGCTTGGTCGAGGGGATTGAGCAGTTCTTC.

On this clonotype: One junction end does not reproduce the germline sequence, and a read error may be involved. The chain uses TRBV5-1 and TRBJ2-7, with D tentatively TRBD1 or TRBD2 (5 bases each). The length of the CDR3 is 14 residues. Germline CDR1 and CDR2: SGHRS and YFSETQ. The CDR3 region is CASTTQGASYERYF. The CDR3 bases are TGCGCCAGCACTACTCAGGGAGCCTCCTACGAGCGGTACTTC.

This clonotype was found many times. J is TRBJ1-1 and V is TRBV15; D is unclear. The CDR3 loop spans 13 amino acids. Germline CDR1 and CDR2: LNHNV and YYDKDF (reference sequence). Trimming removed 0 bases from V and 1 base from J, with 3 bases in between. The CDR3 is CATSRDPNTEAFF. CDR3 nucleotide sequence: TGTGCCACCAGCAGAGATCCGAACACTGAAGCTTTCTTT. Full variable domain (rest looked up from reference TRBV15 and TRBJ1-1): DAMVIQNPRYQVTQFGKPVTLSCSQTLNHNVMYWYQQKSSQAPKLLFHYYDKDFNNEADTPDNFQSRRPNTSFCFLDIRSPGLGDTAMYLCATSRDPNTEAFFGQGTRLTVV.

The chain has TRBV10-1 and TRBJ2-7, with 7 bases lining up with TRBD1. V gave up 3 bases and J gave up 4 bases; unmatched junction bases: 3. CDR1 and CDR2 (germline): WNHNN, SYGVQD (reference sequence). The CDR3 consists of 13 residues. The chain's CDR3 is CASSDYRGYEQYF. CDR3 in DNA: TGCGCCAGCAGTGACTACAGGGGATACGAGCAGTACTTC.

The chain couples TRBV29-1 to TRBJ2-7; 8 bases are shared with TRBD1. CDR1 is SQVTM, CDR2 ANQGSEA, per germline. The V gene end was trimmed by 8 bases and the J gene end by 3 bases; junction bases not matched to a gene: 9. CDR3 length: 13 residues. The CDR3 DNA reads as TGCAGCCCGATCGGGACAGGCGTCTACGAGCAGTACTTC. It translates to CSPIGTGVYEQYF.

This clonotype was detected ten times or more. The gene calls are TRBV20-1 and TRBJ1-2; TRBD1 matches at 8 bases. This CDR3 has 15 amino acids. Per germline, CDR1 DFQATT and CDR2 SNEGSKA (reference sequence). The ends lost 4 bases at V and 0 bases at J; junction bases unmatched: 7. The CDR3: CSATQPTGANYGYTF. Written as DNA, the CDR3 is TGCAGTGCTACCCAACCGACAGGGGCTAACTATGGCTACACCTTC.

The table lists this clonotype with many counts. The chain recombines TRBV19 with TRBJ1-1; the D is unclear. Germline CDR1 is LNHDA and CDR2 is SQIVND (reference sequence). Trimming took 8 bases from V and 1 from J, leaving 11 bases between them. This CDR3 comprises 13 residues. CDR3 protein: CASLTRANTEAFF. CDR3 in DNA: TGTGCCAGTCTGACTCGTGCGAACACTGAAGCTTTCTTT.

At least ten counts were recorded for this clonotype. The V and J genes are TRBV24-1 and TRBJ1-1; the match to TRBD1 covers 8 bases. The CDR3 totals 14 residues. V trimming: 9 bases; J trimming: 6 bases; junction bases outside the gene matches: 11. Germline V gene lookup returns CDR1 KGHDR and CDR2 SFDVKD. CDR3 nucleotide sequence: TGTGCCACCTCAACCGGGACAGGCTCTTCTGAAGCTTTCTTT. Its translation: CATSTGTGSSEAFF.

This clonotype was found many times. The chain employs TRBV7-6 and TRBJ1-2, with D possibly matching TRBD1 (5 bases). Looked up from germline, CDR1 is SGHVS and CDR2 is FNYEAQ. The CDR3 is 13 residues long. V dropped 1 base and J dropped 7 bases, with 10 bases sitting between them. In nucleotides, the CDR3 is TGTGCCAGCAGCTTAGGAAGGGGTTCTGGCTACACCTTC. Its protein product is CASSLGRGSGYTF. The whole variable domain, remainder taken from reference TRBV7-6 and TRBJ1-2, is GAGVSQSPRYKVTKRGQDVALRCDPISGHVSLYWYRQALGQGPEFLTYFNYEAQQDKSGLPNDRFSAERPEGSISTLTIQRTEQRDSAMYRCASSLGRGSGYTFGSGTRLTVV.

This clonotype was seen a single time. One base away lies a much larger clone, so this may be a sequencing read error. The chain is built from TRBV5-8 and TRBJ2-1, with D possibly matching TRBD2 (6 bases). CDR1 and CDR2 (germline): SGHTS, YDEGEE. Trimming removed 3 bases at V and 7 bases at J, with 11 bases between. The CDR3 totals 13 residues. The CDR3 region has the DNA TGTGCCAGCAGCTCGTGGGGGAGGAATGAGCAGTTCTTC. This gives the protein CASSSWGRNEQFF.

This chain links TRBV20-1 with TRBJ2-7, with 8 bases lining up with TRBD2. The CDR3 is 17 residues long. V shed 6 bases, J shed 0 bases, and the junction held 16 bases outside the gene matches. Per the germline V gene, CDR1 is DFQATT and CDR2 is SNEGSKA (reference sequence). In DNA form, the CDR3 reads TGCAGTGCCCTGGGACTAGAGGGGGGCCTCCTCTCCTACGAGCAGTACTTC. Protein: CSALGLEGGLLSYEQYF.

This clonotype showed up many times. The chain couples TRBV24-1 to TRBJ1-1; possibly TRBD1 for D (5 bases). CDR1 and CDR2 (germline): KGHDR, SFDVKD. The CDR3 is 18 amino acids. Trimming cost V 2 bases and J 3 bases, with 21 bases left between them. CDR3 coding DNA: TGTGCCACCAGTGATTCCGGGGCCTCCCGGGGAGGGTACACTGAAGCTTTCTTT. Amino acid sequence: CATSDSGASRGGYTEAFF.

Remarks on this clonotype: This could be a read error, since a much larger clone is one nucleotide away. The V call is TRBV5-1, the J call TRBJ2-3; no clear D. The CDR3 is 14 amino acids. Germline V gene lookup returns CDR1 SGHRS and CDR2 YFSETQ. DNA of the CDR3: TGCGCCAGCAGCAACCGGGCCGGCACAGATACGCAGTGTTTT. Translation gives CASSNRAGTDTQCF.

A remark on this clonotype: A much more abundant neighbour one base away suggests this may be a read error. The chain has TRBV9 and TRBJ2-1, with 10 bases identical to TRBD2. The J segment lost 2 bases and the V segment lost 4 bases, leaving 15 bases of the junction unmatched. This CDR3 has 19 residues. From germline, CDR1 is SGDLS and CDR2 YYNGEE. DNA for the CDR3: TGTGCCAGCAGCATACCTAGCGGGAGTAGGCGGAGTACCTACAATGAGCAGTTCTTC. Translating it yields CASSIPSGSRRSTYNEQFF. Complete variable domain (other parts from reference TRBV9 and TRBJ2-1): DSGVTQTPKHLITATGQRVTLRCSPRSGDLSVYWYQQSLDQGLQFLIQYYNGEERAKGNILERFSAQQFPDLHSELNLSSLELGDSALYFCASSIPSGSRRSTYNEQFFGPGTRLTVL.

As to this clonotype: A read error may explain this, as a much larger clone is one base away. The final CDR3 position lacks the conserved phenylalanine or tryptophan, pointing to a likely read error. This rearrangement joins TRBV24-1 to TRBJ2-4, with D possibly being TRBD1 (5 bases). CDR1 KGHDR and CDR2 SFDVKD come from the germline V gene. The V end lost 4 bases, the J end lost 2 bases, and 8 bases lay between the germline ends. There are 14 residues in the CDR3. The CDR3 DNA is TGTGCCACCAGTGAGGCAGGGACCAAAAACATTCAGTACCTC. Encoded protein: CATSEAGTKNIQYL.

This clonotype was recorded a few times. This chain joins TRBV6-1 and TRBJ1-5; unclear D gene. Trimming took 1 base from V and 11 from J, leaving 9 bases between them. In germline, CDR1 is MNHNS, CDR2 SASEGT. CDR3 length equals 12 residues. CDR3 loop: CASSEVAHAQHF. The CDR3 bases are TGTGCCAGCAGTGAAGTAGCCCACGCCCAGCATTTT.

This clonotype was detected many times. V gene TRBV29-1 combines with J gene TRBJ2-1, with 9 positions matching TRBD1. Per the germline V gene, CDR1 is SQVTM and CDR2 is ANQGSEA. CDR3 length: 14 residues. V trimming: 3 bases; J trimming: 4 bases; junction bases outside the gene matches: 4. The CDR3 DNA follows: TGCAGCGTTGAGGTCGGACAGGGGTACAATGAGCAGTTCTTC. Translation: CSVEVGQGYNEQFF.

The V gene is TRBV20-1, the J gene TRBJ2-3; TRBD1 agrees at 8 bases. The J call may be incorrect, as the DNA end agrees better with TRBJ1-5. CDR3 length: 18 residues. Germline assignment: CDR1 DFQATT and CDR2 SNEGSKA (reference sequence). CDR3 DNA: TGCAGTGCTCCGGACAGGGTGATCCTTGGGGGTAACACAGATACGCAGCATTTT. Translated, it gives CSAPDRVILGGNTDTQHF.

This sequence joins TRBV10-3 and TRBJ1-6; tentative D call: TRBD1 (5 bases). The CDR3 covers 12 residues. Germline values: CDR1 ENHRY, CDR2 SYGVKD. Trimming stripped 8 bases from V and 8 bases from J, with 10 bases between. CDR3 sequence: CAIGPRDSPLHF. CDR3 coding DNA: TGTGCCATCGGGCCCAGGGATTCACCCCTCCACTTT.

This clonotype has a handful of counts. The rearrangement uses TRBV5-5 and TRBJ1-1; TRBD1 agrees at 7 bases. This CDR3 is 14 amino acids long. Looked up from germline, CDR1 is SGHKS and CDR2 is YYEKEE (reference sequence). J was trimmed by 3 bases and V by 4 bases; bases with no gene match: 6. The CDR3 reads CASSRPGGHTEAFF. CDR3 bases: TGTGCCAGCAGCCGACCAGGGGGTCACACTGAAGCTTTCTTT.

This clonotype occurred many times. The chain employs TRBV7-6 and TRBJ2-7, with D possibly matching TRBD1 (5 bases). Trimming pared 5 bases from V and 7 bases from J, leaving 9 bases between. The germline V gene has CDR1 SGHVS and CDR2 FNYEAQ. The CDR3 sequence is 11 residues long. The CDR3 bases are TGTGCCAGCAGCCCCAGGGTGGAGCAGTACTTC. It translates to CASSPRVEQYF.

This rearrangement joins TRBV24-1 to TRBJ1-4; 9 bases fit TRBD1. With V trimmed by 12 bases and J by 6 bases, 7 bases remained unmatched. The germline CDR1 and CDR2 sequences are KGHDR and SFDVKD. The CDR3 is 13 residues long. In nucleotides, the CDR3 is TGTGCCGCCCCCCGGACAGGGGATGAAAAACTGTTTTTT. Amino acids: CAAPRTGDEKLFF.

The CDR3 sequence: CASSVTGHYEQYF. For the CDR3, the DNA is TGTGCCAGCAGCGTAACTGGACACTACGAGCAGTACTTC. The gene calls are TRBV7-9 and TRBJ2-7; possible D gene TRBD1, 5 bases. CDR3 length equals 13 residues. Germline V CDR1 and CDR2: SEHNR, FQNEAQ (reference sequence). The V and J ends lost 5 bases and 3 bases respectively, with 11 bases between them.

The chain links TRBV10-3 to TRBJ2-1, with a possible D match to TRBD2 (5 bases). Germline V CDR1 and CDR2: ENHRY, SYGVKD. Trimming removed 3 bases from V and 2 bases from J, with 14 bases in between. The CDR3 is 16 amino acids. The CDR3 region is CAISDWPDGTYNEQFF. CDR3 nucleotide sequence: TGTGCCATCAGTGATTGGCCCGACGGGACCTACAATGAGCAGTTCTTC.

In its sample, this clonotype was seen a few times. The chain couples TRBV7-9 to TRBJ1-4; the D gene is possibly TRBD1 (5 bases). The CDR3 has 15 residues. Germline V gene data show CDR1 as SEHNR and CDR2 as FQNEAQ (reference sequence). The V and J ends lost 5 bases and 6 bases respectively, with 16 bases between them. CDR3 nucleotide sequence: TGTGCCAGCAGCCCGGTCAGGGAGGAAGATGAAAAACTGTTTTTT. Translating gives CASSPVREEDEKLFF.

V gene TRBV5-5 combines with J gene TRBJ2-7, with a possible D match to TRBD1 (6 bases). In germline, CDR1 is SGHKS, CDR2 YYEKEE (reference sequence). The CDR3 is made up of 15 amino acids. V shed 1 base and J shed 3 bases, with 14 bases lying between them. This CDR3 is CASSLSTGIYYEQYF. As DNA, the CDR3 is TGTGCCAGCAGCTTGAGCACAGGGATTTACTACGAGCAGTACTTC.

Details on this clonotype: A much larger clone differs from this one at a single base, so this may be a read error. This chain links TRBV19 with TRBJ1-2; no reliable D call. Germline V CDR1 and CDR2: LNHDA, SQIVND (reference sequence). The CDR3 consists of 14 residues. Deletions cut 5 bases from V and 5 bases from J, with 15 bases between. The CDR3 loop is CASSSIAPRYGYTF. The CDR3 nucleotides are TGTGCCAGTAGTTCCATCGCCCCCAGATATGGCTACACCTTC.

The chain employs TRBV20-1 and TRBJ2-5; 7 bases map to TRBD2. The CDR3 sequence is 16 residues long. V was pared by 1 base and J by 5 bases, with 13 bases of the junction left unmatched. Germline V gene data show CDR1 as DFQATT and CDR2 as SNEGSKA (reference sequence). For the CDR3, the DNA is TGCAGTGCTAGAGGCTCTGCGGGCGGGGGTGGGGAGACCCAGTACTTC. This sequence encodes CSARGSAGGGGETQYF.

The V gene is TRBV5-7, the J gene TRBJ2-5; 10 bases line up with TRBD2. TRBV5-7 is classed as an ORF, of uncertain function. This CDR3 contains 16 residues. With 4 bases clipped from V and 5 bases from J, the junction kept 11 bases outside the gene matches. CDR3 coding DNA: TGTGCCAGCAGCCAAGGGGGGCTAGCGGGGGATGAGACCCAGTACTTC. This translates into CASSQGGLAGDETQYF.